A single sample is the source of the 23 T cell receptor beta chains below, sequenced in a study of shared clonotypes between healthy human individuals. The method was immunoSEQ multiplex PCR; TCRdb's version includes in-frame clones alone and lacks a portion of them. The top ten hold under 0.45% of the sample, which has roughly 1,500,000 clones, 98% seen once. The sequenced sample consisted of naive CD4+ T cells sorted from blood. Specified subset: CD45RA+ positively selected. The receptors originated from a man aged 25-45 years in good health.

The rearrangement links TRBV18 to TRBJ2-7, with D possibly TRBD1 on 6 matching bases. The germline V gene has CDR1 KGHSH and CDR2 LQKENI. The V end lost 5 bases, the J end lost 4 bases, and 15 bases lay between the germline ends. This CDR3 has 14 residues. The CDR3 reads CASSMRQAGYEQYF. The DNA of the CDR3 is TGTGCCAGCTCAATGCGACAGGCTGGTTACGAGCAGTACTTC. The full variable domain, its missing parts supplied by reference TRBV18 and TRBJ2-7, is NAGVMQNPRHLVRRRGQEARLRCSPMKGHSHVYWYRQLPEEGLKFMVYLQKENIIDESGMPKERFSAEFPKEGPSILRIQQVVRGDSAAYFCASSMRQAGYEQYFGPGTRLTVT.

This chain joins TRBV9 and TRBJ2-1; perhaps TRBD2 as D (7 bases). The CDR3 has 18 amino acids. The V gene lost 0 bases and the J gene lost 4 bases, with 20 bases spanning the gap. The germline gives CDR1 SGDLS, CDR2 YYNGEE. DNA for the CDR3: TGTGCCAGCAGCGTAGCTGGGGGCGGGAGAACCCCGTACAATGAGCAGTTCTTC. Encoded protein: CASSVAGGGRTPYNEQFF.

The V and J genes are TRBV7-9 and TRBJ2-7; a possible D gene is TRBD2 (5 bases). The germline CDR1 and CDR2 sequences are SEHNR and FQNEAQ (reference sequence). The CDR3 totals 14 residues. V was shortened by 2 bases and J by 3 bases, with 11 bases between the two germline ends. DNA of the CDR3: TGTGCCAGCAGCTTACACGGGGAAAACTACGAGCAGTACTTC. Protein sequence: CASSLHGENYEQYF. The variable domain in full, with the rest retrieved from reference TRBV7-9 and TRBJ2-7, is DTGVSQNPRHKITKRGQNVTFRCDPISEHNRLYWYRQTLGQGPEFLTYFQNEAQLEKSRLLSDRFSAERPKGSFSTLEIQRTEQGDSAMYLCASSLHGENYEQYFGPGTRLTVT.

The chain couples TRBV18 to TRBJ1-5; D gene unclear. V dropped 1 base and J dropped 0 bases, with 13 bases sitting between them. The CDR3 has 17 amino acids. From germline, CDR1 is KGHSH and CDR2 LQKENI. The CDR3 nucleotides are TGTGCCAGCTCACCACGGTCGGTGTCAGATAGCAATCAGCCCCAGCATTTT. Translation gives CASSPRSVSDSNQPQHF. The full variable domain, completed using reference TRBV18 and TRBJ1-5, is NAGVMQNPRHLVRRRGQEARLRCSPMKGHSHVYWYRQLPEEGLKFMVYLQKENIIDESGMPKERFSAEFPKEGPSILRIQQVVRGDSAAYFCASSPRSVSDSNQPQHFGDGTRLSIL.

Concerning this clone itself: The same CDR3 is also encoded by other DNA sequences in this sample. This chain links TRBV27 with TRBJ2-3, with D unclear. The V and J ends lost 3 bases and 4 bases respectively, with 11 bases between them. The CDR3 sequence is 14 residues long. From germline, CDR1 is MNHEY and CDR2 SMNVEV (reference sequence). The chain's CDR3 is CASSLGRAADTQYF. The DNA for the CDR3 is TGTGCCAGCAGTTTGGGCCGGGCGGCAGATACGCAGTATTTT.

The V call is TRBV21-1, the J call TRBJ2-7; TRBD2 is the table's D call, not checked against the DNA. TRBV21-1 is classified as a pseudogene. CDR3 length equals 11 residues. The CDR3 nucleotides are TGTGCCAGCAGCGGGGGGGAACAGCAGTACTTC. Protein product: CASSGGEQQYF.

V usage is TRBV19 and J usage is TRBJ1-1; TRBD1 matches at 7 bases. The V gene's germline CDR1 is LNHDA and CDR2 SQIVND (reference sequence). V trimming: 3 bases; J trimming: 5 bases; junction bases outside the gene matches: 6. The CDR3 sequence is 14 residues long. The CDR3 protein is CASSINRGGTEAFF. The DNA of the CDR3 is TGTGCCAGTAGTATCAACAGGGGCGGAACTGAAGCTTTCTTT.

The V call is TRBV2, the J call TRBJ2-7, with TRBD2 matching over 9 bases. V was pared by 1 base and J by 3 bases, with 4 bases of the junction left unmatched. Germline-derived CDR1 and CDR2 are SNHLY and FYNNEI. This CDR3 comprises 15 residues. This chain's CDR3 is CASSEGSGRIYEQYF. CDR3 in DNA: TGTGCCAGCAGTGAAGGTAGCGGGAGAATCTACGAGCAGTACTTC.

V and J are TRBV28 and TRBJ1-5; D is undetermined. Trimming removed 7 bases at V and 3 bases at J, with 10 bases between. This CDR3 spans 13 amino acids. Germline values: CDR1 MDHEN, CDR2 SYDVKM. CDR3 sequence reads: CASTGRFNQPQHF. The CDR3 bases are TGTGCCAGCACGGGCAGGTTCAATCAGCCCCAGCATTTT. The entire variable domain, with the rest obtained from reference TRBV28 and TRBJ1-5, is as follows: DVKVTQSSRYLVKRTGEKVFLECVQDMDHENMFWYRQDPGLGLRLIYFSYDVKMKEKGDIPEGYSVSREKKERFSLILESASTNQTSMYLCASTGRFNQPQHFGDGTRLSIL.

This clone was detected only once. This chain uses TRBV27 with TRBJ1-2, with D unresolved. This CDR3 has 15 residues. The germline V and J ends were trimmed by 7 bases and 3 bases, with 18 bases remaining between them. Germline CDR1 reads MNHEY; CDR2 reads SMNVEV (reference sequence). CDR3 loop: CASKTSSGVYYGYTF. Written as DNA, the CDR3 is TGTGCCAGCAAGACTAGCTCTGGGGTCTACTATGGCTACACCTTC.

The V and J genes are TRBV19 and TRBJ1-2, with TRBD1 as a possible D gene (5 bases). Trimming took 6 bases from V and 0 from J, leaving 14 bases between them. The CDR3 is made up of 15 amino acids. CDR1 and CDR2 from the germline V gene are LNHDA and SQIVND (reference sequence). CDR3 region: CASSPRQGTNYGYTF. The CDR3 coding sequence is TGTGCCAGTAGCCCGCGGCAGGGTACTAACTATGGCTACACCTTC. The variable domain in full, with the rest retrieved from reference TRBV19 and TRBJ1-2, is DGGITQSPKYLFRKEGQNVTLSCEQNLNHDAMYWYRQDPGQGLRLIYYSQIVNDFQKGDIAEGYSVSREKKESFPLTVTSAQKNPTAFYLCASSPRQGTNYGYTFGSGTRLTVV.

The V gene is TRBV11-2, the J gene TRBJ2-7; 11 bases are a match to TRBD2. Germline V gene lookup returns CDR1 SGHAT and CDR2 FQNNGV. The trim removed 2 bases at V and 5 bases at J, leaving 11 bases unmatched. The CDR3 length is 17 residues. This CDR3 reads CASSLHRGLAERDEQYF. The CDR3 coding sequence is TGTGCCAGCAGCTTACACCGGGGACTAGCGGAGCGAGACGAGCAGTACTTC. The full variable domain, with the rest looked up from reference TRBV11-2 and TRBJ2-7, is EAGVAQSPRYKIIEKRQSVAFWCNPISGHATLYWYQQILGQGPKLLIQFQNNGVVDDSQLPKDRFSAERLKGVDSTLKIQPAKLEDSAVYLCASSLHRGLAERDEQYFGPGTRLTVT.

The gene calls are TRBV4-2 and TRBJ2-5; 14 bases align to TRBD2. The CDR3 is 19 residues long. Germline V gene sequence: CDR1 LGHNA, CDR2 YNFKEQ. Trimming cost V 1 base and J 5 bases; bases outside gene matches: 12. The CDR3 region is CASSQGYPGLAGVRETQYF. The CDR3 region has the DNA TGTGCCAGCAGCCAAGGATACCCGGGACTAGCGGGAGTACGGGAGACCCAGTACTTC.

The J gene is TRBJ2-3, the V gene TRBV11-2, with D tentatively TRBD1 or TRBD2 (5 bases each). Germline V gene lookup returns CDR1 SGHAT and CDR2 FQNNGV. V lost 3 bases and J 7 bases, leaving 20 bases between the germline ends. This CDR3 comprises 16 residues. CDR3 nucleotides: TGTGCCAGCAGCTTTACGCCCGGGACGCCGGGGAATACGCAGTATTTT. It is translated as CASSFTPGTPGNTQYF.

This chain joins TRBV6-5 and TRBJ1-3, with TRBD1 as a possible D gene (6 bases). V was pared by 6 bases and J by 4 bases, with 13 bases between. Germline V CDR1 and CDR2: MNHEY, SVGAGI. The CDR3 extends over 14 amino acids. CDR3 nucleotides: TGTGCCAGCAGAGAAGGGGGTTCGGGAAACACCATATATTTT. Residues: CASREGGSGNTIYF.

The chain has TRBV5-1 and TRBJ1-1; TRBD1 is a possible D gene (5 bases). Germline CDR1 is SGHRS and CDR2 is YFSETQ. V was shortened by 2 bases and J by 8 bases, with 7 bases between the two germline ends. This CDR3 has 11 amino acids. CDR3 sequence reads: CASSLRGEAFF. The CDR3 nucleotides are TGCGCCAGCAGCTTAAGGGGAGAAGCTTTCTTT.

The CDR3 sequence is CASKSQLSTDTQYF. The DNA of the CDR3 is TGTGCCAGCAAGAGTCAACTAAGCACAGATACGCAGTATTTT. The chain joins TRBV9 to TRBJ2-3; D remains ambiguous. Between the trimmed V and J ends, which lost 6 bases and 0 bases, there was a span of 11 bases. Looked up from germline, CDR1 is SGDLS and CDR2 is YYNGEE. This CDR3 is built from 14 residues.

The chain uses TRBV28 and TRBJ1-4; the match to TRBD1 covers 7 bases. J was trimmed by 3 bases and V by 3 bases; bases with no gene match: 4. The CDR3 is 15 amino acids. The V gene's germline CDR1 is MDHEN and CDR2 SYDVKM. The CDR3 sequence is CASSFEGAANEKLFF. CDR3 DNA sequence: TGTGCCAGCAGTTTTGAGGGGGCTGCTAATGAAAAACTGTTTTTT.

The chain combines TRBV7-8 with TRBJ2-7; D gene ambiguous. Germline V gene data show CDR1 as SGHVS and CDR2 as FQNEAQ. The length of the CDR3 is 14 residues. The V and J ends lost 1 base and 1 base respectively, with 8 bases between them. The CDR3 here is CASSLVGLSYEQYF. In DNA, the CDR3 is TGTGCCAGCAGCTTAGTAGGTCTTTCCTACGAGCAGTACTTC.

This chain uses TRBV10-3 with TRBJ1-1; no reliable D call. Per germline, CDR1 ENHRY and CDR2 SYGVKD. With 6 bases removed from V and 1 base from J, the gap between germline ends came to 6 bases. The CDR3 extends over 12 amino acids. The CDR3 coding sequence is TGTGCCATCAGATCACAGAACACTGAAGCTTTCTTT. Its protein is CAIRSQNTEAFF.

This sequence joins TRBV10-2 and TRBJ2-1, with 7 bases matching TRBD1. V gave up 5 bases and J gave up 5 bases; unmatched junction bases: 3. The CDR3 runs 13 residues. The germline V gene encodes CDR1 WSHSY and CDR2 SAAADI. The CDR3 nucleotides read TGCGCCAGCAGTAAGGGACAGAACAATGAGCAGTTCTTC. It specifies CASSKGQNNEQFF.

The rearrangement links TRBV5-8 to TRBJ1-4, with D possibly being TRBD1 (5 bases). The V gene lost 0 bases and the J gene lost 5 bases, with 14 bases spanning the gap. Germline CDR1 is SGHTS and CDR2 is YDEGEE. The CDR3 sequence is 16 residues long. The CDR3 DNA is TGTGCCAGCAGCTTGGGGTCGGGGGGAAGAAATGAAAAACTGTTTTTT. It specifies CASSLGSGGRNEKLFF.

The gene calls are TRBV28 and TRBJ1-4; 8 bases line up with TRBD1. The CDR3 has 16 amino acids. CDR1 and CDR2 from the germline V gene are MDHEN and SYDVKM. Unmatched junction bases numbered 5, after V lost 5 bases and J lost 0 bases. In DNA form, the CDR3 reads TGTGCCAGCAGTCTGACAGGGGACCCAACTAATGAAAAACTGTTTTTT. This encodes CASSLTGDPTNEKLFF.